Included here is one T cell receptor beta chain sequence, with context. In the same sample, other DNA sequences code for this CDR3. These data belong to a study of blood T cell repertoires in COVID-19. The protocol was immunoSEQ multiplex PCR, while the TCRdb copy is restricted to in-frame clones and leaves out a portion. This sample has some 490,000 clones, with approximately 86% found just once. This CDR3 region has 15 residues. The ends lost 0 bases at V and 3 bases at J; junction bases unmatched: 2. CDR1 SGDLS and CDR2 YYNGEE come from the germline V gene. Sequencing was carried out using PBMCs or T cells enriched from blood (not recorded which). This clonotype originated in a woman aged 55-75 years who had recovered from COVID-19. The chain joins TRBV9 to TRBJ2-1; 8 bases are a match to TRBD2. In DNA form, the CDR3 reads TGTGCCAGCAGCGTAGAGGCGGGGGGCTACAATGAGCAGTTCTTC. Encoded protein: CASSVEAGGYNEQFF. Full variable domain (outside the CDR3, taken from reference TRBV9 and TRBJ2-1): DSGVTQTPKHLITATGQRVTLRCSPRSGDLSVYWYQQSLDQGLQFLIQYYNGEERAKGNILERFSAQQFPDLHSELNLSSLELGDSALYFCASSVEAGGYNEQFFGPGTRLTVL.